This T cell receptor (beta chain) was retrieved from a study of CD8+CD57+ T cells in acquired aplastic anemia. Patients who underwent sequencing had shown CD8+CD57+ cell expansion by flow cytometry. The patients, all of them, had severe acquired aplastic anemia. The CDR3 runs 15 residues. CDR1 and CDR2 from the germline V gene are MDHEN and SYDVKM. Trimming cost V 4 bases and J 3 bases, with 16 bases left between them. Genomic DNA, the template, was used for profiling of the TCR beta VDJ and CDR3. MiXCR, run by TCRdb on the reads, gives a single entry per CDR3 protein. The sample carries about 220,000 distinct CDR3 sequences, roughly half recorded once.

Material: sorted CD4+, CD8+, or CD8+CD57+ T cells (not recorded which) from PBMCs. This clonotype was obtained from a human donor with aplastic anemia. The chain combines TRBV28 with TRBJ2-7; D tentatively fits TRBD1 or TRBD2 (5 bases each). This chain's CDR3 is CASSSRDDPHYEQYF. The DNA of the CDR3 is TGTGCCAGCAGTTCCCGGGACGACCCTCACTACGAGCAGTACTTC. Supplemented by reference TRBV28 and TRBJ2-7, the full variable domain reads DVKVTQSSRYLVKRTGEKVFLECVQDMDHENMFWYRQDPGLGLRLIYFSYDVKMKEKGDIPEGYSVSREKKERFSLILESASTNQTSMYLCASSSRDDPHYEQYFGPGTRLTVT.